This record looks at one T cell receptor (beta chain) sequence and its context. Its specificity is unknown. Clones were read by immunoSEQ multiplex PCR, and TCRdb kept only the in-frame ones, dropping some. The sample includes about 81,000 clones, over 85% of them seen just once. This sample is drawn from a study of human versus mouse CDR3 diversity and MHC coevolution. Study outcomes and limitations: Human T cells were selected on more than five MHC II alleles.

Germline CDR1 is SEHNR and CDR2 is FQNEAQ (reference sequence). The ends were cut back, 5 bases at V and 2 bases at J, with 4 bases in the middle. CDR3 length: 11 amino acids. Sequenced input: naive CD4+ T cells from blood. Described subset: CD45RO-negative CD62L-positive naive CD4 T cells. The chain carries TRBV7-9 and TRBJ2-7; D remains ambiguous. The clonotype was recovered from a person aged 30 to 69 in good health. This CDR3 reads CASSPTYEQYF. CDR3 DNA: TGTGCCAGCAGCCCAACCTACGAGCAGTACTTC.